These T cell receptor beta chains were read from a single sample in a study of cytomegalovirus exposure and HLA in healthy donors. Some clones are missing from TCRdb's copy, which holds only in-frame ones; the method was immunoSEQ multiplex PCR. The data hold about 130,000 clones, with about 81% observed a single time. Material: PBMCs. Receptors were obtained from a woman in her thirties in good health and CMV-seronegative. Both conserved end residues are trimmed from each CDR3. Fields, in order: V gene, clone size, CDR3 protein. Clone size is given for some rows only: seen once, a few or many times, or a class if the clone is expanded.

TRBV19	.	ASSEYRGFNEQF
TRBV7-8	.	ASSSLHRLTGPNEQY
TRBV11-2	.	ASRSLKPSYGQY
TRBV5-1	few	ASSLVGTDGYT
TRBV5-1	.	ASSLVAGGPDTQY
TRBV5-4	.	ASSLGLGPFSDTQY
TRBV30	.	AWSKGQLNQPQH
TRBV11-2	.	ASSLSFYEQY
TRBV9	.	ASSQGVSYGYT
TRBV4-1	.	ASSLSTGQLNYGYT
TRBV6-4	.	ASSLYSSGRRQDTQY
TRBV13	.	ASRWRLAGNTGELF
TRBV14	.	ASSPFGGSTF
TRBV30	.	ARRQGPYNEQF
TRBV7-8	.	ASSLRQAGLAGTYNEQF
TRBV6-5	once	ASSSTGGRGQPQH
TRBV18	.	ASSPPGGLNEKLF
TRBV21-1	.	ASYDRAGNQPQH
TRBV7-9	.	ASSFKGYT
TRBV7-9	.	ASSSLTSGGVQETQY
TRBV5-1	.	ASSRSARGEAF
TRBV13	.	ASSFSGGPRGTDTQY
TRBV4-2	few	ASSPSLAGGTDTQY
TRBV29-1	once	SVQQSREQY
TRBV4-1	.	ASSSAPRGSGQPQH
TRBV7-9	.	ASSLAGTSKDEQY
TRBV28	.	ASSSPRVGLRQF
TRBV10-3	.	AINKSTGRGQGGRRSSYEQY
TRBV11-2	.	ASSSLAGTYGYT
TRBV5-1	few	ASSLDVRGTGELF
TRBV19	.	ASSLDRRNYEQY
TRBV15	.	ATSSPRGLSYEQY
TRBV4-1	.	ASSQVSGVAKNIQY
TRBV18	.	ASSPLTGTGNGYT
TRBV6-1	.	ASSEAGSSYEQY
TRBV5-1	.	ASSLGGLAADEQY
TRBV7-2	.	ASRPPGLVPHEQF
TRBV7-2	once	ASSTLMGGTGELF
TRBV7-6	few	ASSFGLAYEQF
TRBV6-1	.	ASSDRQGAYEQY
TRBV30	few	AWTLDRYHGYT